These T cell receptor beta chains were read from a single sample in a study of blood T cell repertoires in COVID-19. The table came from immunoSEQ multiplex PCR; TCRdb's copy has only in-frame clones and leaves some out. Counted here are a few hundred thousand clones, about 88% occurring once; the ten biggest clones make up approximately 3%. The specimen was PBMCs or T cells enriched from blood (not recorded which). These receptors all come from a woman under 40 who had recovered from COVID-19. The conserved cysteine and the conserved F or W are not part of the CDR3 here. The size field is filled for only some rows; it gives once, few, many or a size class.

j_call	v_call	clone_size	cdr3_aa
TRBJ1-5	TRBV4-1	.	ASSLTPLQPQH
TRBJ2-1	TRBV2	.	ASSGLGGASYNEQF
TRBJ2-7	TRBV11-2	.	ASSLGYQSYEQY
TRBJ2-2	TRBV7-9	.	ASSLGTGSTGELF
TRBJ2-5	TRBV7-9	.	ASSRDSSGPGGQY
TRBJ1-6	TRBV5-1	.	ASSNGDNSPLH
TRBJ1-2	TRBV14	.	ASSQDGDRGYGYT
TRBJ1-2	TRBV2	few	ASRGETYGYT
TRBJ1-2	TRBV5-5	few	ASSASRGLAFINYGYT
TRBJ1-2	TRBV25-1	.	ASNGRGLYGYT
TRBJ1-1	TRBV6-5	.	ASSARGGNTEAF
TRBJ2-3	TRBV28	.	ASSRGQGTTDTQY
TRBJ1-4	TRBV5-1	.	ASSNLQAGAGEKLF
TRBJ1-2	TRBV19	.	APRSGAIYGYT
TRBJ2-5	TRBV29-1	.	SASSGGRGETQY
TRBJ1-2	TRBV2	once	ASSEEAGLYYGYT
TRBJ1-1	TRBV3-1/TRBV3-2	.	ASSLQGAGTEAF
TRBJ2-1	TRBV27	.	ASSLERIRLYNEQF
TRBJ2-3	TRBV24-1	.	ATSDNPSDQRADTQY
TRBJ1-5	TRBV27	once	ASSEGAHQPQH
TRBJ1-1	TRBV6-6	.	ASSGRGTTEAF